What follows is one TCR beta chain and its context. What it recognizes is unknown. A junction end diverges from the germline sequence, so it may reflect a read error. A multiplex PCR was run with 60 Vbeta primers and 13 Jbeta primers. Profiling relied on immunoSEQ multiplex PCR, and the TCRdb table lists in-frame clones only, not all of them. This repertoire shows 130,000 to 150,000 clones, around 80% found once; its top ten account for less than 3.5%. This entry is derived from a study of cytomegalovirus exposure and HLA in healthy donors. Regarding the study as a whole: Cytomegalovirus association was assigned to over 150 TCR beta chains. Earlier analysis found most TCR beta V segments productive about 90% or about 30% of the time.

This CDR3 is 11 amino acids long. Germline V gene lookup returns CDR1 MNHNS and CDR2 SASEGT. This TCR derives from a woman under 40 in good health and CMV-seronegative. The rearrangement uses TRBV6-1 and TRBJ2-5; no firm D call. The specimen was PBMCs. CDR3 loop: CASSEVAIRDF. For the CDR3, the DNA is TGTGCCAGCAGTGAAGTGGCCATTCGGGACTTC.